These T cell receptor beta chains were read from a single sample in a study of cytomegalovirus exposure and HLA in healthy donors. Clones were read by immunoSEQ multiplex PCR, and TCRdb kept only the in-frame ones, dropping some. The table includes roughly 200,000 clones, about 80% detected once. Sequenced input: PBMCs. The source of these receptors is a woman aged 60-75 years in good health and CMV-seropositive. The CDR3 runs from the conserved cysteine through the conserved F or W. A D gene is named only where the DNA matches it firmly. The size field is filled for only some rows; it gives once, few, many or a size class.

clone_size: few; j_call: TRBJ2-2; v_call: TRBV20-1; d_call: NA; cdr3_length: 11; cdr3_aa: CSATRVGELFF; cdr3_nt: TGCAGTGCCACCAGGGTAGGGGAGCTGTTTTTT
clone_size: NA; j_call: TRBJ2-1; v_call: TRBV30; d_call: TRBD2; cdr3_length: 16; cdr3_aa: CAWSNSAGSSYNEQFF; cdr3_nt: TGTGCCTGGAGTAACTCAGCGGGAAGCTCCTACAATGAGCAGTTCTTC
clone_size: few; j_call: TRBJ1-2; v_call: TRBV30; d_call: NA; cdr3_length: 12; cdr3_aa: CAWSVLGAASTF; cdr3_nt: TGTGCCTGGAGTGTACTGGGAGCTGCCTCCACCTTC
clone_size: NA; j_call: TRBJ1-3; v_call: TRBV29-1; d_call: NA; cdr3_length: 14; cdr3_aa: CSVEEGARGNTIYF; cdr3_nt: TGCAGCGTTGAAGAGGGGGCCCGAGGAAACACCATATATTTT
clone_size: NA; j_call: TRBJ2-2; v_call: TRBV28; d_call: TRBD2; cdr3_length: 15; cdr3_aa: CASSPGTSGTGELFF; cdr3_nt: TGTGCCAGCAGCCCCGGGACTAGCGGCACCGGGGAGCTGTTTTTT
clone_size: NA; j_call: TRBJ1-1; v_call: TRBV18; d_call: NA; cdr3_length: 16; cdr3_aa: CASSPRLQNMNIEAFF; cdr3_nt: TGTGCCAGCTCCCCAAGACTACAGAATATGAACATTGAAGCTTTCTTT
clone_size: few; j_call: TRBJ2-5; v_call: TRBV18; d_call: TRBD2; cdr3_length: 15; cdr3_aa: CASSPWTRGQETQYF; cdr3_nt: TGTGCCAGCTCACCCTGGACGCGGGGGCAAGAGACCCAGTACTTC
clone_size: NA; j_call: TRBJ1-1; v_call: TRBV19; d_call: NA; cdr3_length: 12; cdr3_aa: CAGPRTNTEAFF; cdr3_nt: TGTGCCGGGCCTCGAACGAACACTGAAGCTTTCTTT
clone_size: once; j_call: TRBJ1-2; v_call: TRBV5-1; d_call: NA; cdr3_length: 14; cdr3_aa: CASSLAADNYGYTF; cdr3_nt: TGCGCCAGCAGCTTGGCCGCAGATAACTATGGCTACACCTTC
clone_size: NA; j_call: TRBJ1-5; v_call: TRBV27; d_call: TRBD1; cdr3_length: 16; cdr3_aa: CASRWTGGGGDQPQHF; cdr3_nt: TGTGCCAGCAGATGGACAGGGGGAGGGGGGGATCAGCCCCAGCATTTT
clone_size: NA; j_call: TRBJ2-3; v_call: TRBV4-3; d_call: NA; cdr3_length: 13; cdr3_aa: CASSLRGSDTQYF; cdr3_nt: TGCGCCAGCAGCTTGAGAGGGTCAGATACGCAGTATTTT
clone_size: NA; j_call: TRBJ1-2; v_call: TRBV2; d_call: NA; cdr3_length: 12; cdr3_aa: CASSGGLYGYTF; cdr3_nt: TGTGCCAGCAGTGGAGGCCTCTATGGCTACACCTTC
clone_size: NA; j_call: TRBJ1-3; v_call: TRBV5-1; d_call: TRBD1; cdr3_length: 15; cdr3_aa: CASSLVGQSGNTIYF; cdr3_nt: TGCGCCAGCAGCTTGGTGGGACAGTCTGGAAACACCATATATTTT
clone_size: NA; j_call: TRBJ2-7; v_call: TRBV30; d_call: NA; cdr3_length: 12; cdr3_aa: CAWSPGNYEQYF; cdr3_nt: TGTGCCTGGAGTCCGGGGAACTACGAGCAGTACTTC
clone_size: once; j_call: TRBJ1-2; v_call: TRBV14; d_call: NA; cdr3_length: 13; cdr3_aa: CASSPTVNYGYTF; cdr3_nt: TGTGCCAGCAGCCCTACTGTCAACTATGGCTACACCTTC
clone_size: NA; j_call: TRBJ2-7; v_call: TRBV5-1; d_call: TRBD2; cdr3_length: 16; cdr3_aa: CASSLGPGIAGREQYF; cdr3_nt: TGCGCCAGCAGCTTGGGTCCGGGGATAGCGGGGAGAGAGCAGTACTTC
clone_size: NA; j_call: TRBJ2-7; v_call: TRBV4-2; d_call: TRBD2; cdr3_length: 15; cdr3_aa: CASSQASGGSYEQYF; cdr3_nt: TGTGCCAGCAGCCAAGCTAGCGGGGGATCCTACGAGCAGTACTTC
clone_size: NA; j_call: TRBJ2-7; v_call: TRBV5-1; d_call: NA; cdr3_length: 15; cdr3_aa: CASSLVGGRLSEQYF; cdr3_nt: TGCGCCAGCAGCTTGGTTGGAGGGCGTCTCTCCGAGCAGTACTTC
clone_size: NA; j_call: TRBJ1-6; v_call: TRBV6-1; d_call: NA; cdr3_length: 14; cdr3_aa: CASRATGNNSPLHF; cdr3_nt: TGTGCCAGCAGAGCGACAGGCAATAATTCACCCCTCCACTTT
clone_size: few; j_call: TRBJ1-2; v_call: TRBV6-5; d_call: TRBD1; cdr3_length: 14; cdr3_aa: CASSRLGQGYGYTF; cdr3_nt: TGTGCCAGCAGTCGGTTGGGACAGGGATATGGCTACACCTTC
clone_size: NA; j_call: TRBJ1-3; v_call: TRBV4-1; d_call: NA; cdr3_length: 17; cdr3_aa: CASSQVYGRETGNTIYF; cdr3_nt: TGCGCCAGCAGCCAAGTTTACGGGAGGGAAACTGGAAACACCATATATTTT
clone_size: NA; j_call: TRBJ1-1; v_call: TRBV2; d_call: TRBD1; cdr3_length: 14; cdr3_aa: CASRVQGRDTEAFF; cdr3_nt: TGTGCCAGCAGAGTACAGGGGAGAGACACTGAAGCTTTCTTT
clone_size: few; j_call: TRBJ2-5; v_call: TRBV27; d_call: TRBD1; cdr3_length: 15; cdr3_aa: CASRRETGIKETQYF; cdr3_nt: TGTGCCAGCAGGCGAGAGACAGGGATAAAAGAGACCCAGTACTTC
clone_size: NA; j_call: TRBJ1-1; v_call: TRBV19; d_call: TRBD1; cdr3_length: 16; cdr3_aa: CASSPGTGGVNTEAFF; cdr3_nt: TGTGCCAGTAGTCCCGGGACAGGAGGGGTGAACACTGAAGCTTTCTTT